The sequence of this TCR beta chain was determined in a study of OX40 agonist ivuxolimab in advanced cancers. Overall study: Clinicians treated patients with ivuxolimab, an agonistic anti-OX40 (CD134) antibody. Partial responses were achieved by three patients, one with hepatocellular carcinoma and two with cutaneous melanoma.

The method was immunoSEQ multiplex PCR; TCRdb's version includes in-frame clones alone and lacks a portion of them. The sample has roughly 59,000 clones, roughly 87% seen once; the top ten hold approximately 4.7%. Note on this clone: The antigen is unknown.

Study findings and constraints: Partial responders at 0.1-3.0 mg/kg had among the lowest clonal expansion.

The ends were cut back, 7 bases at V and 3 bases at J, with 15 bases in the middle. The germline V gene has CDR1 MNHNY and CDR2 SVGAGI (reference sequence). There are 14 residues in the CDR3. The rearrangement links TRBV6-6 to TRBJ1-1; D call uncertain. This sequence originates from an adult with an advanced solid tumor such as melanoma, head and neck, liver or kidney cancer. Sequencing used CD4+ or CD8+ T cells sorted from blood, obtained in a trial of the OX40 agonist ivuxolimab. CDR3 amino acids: CASNQRSGDTEAFF. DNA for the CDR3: TGTGCCAGCAACCAACGAAGCGGGGACACTGAAGCTTTCTTT.